This T cell receptor beta chain was retrieved from a study of CD8+ T cells in alopecia areata. General study findings and limits: There were also resident alphabeta T cells of normal skin sequenced in scalp samples.

The sequencing template was cDNA reverse transcribed from extracted RNA. TCRdb keeps only in-frame clones here, not all; method: immunoSEQ multiplex PCR. The sample records some 150,000 clones, more than 45% being singletons. This clone was found a few times. Its antigen remains unidentified. V lost 4 bases to trimming and J lost 5 bases; unmatched junction nucleotides: 4. CDR3 length: 13 residues. The germline V gene encodes CDR1 MGHDK and CDR2 SYGVNS. This sequence originates from a human donor with alopecia areata. The sample here was CD8+ T cells sorted from blood, taken at week 0. The chain is built from TRBV25-1 and TRBJ2-7; 8 bases match TRBD1. The CDR3 sequence: CASSGTGSHEQYF. The CDR3 region has the DNA TGTGCCAGCAGTGGGACAGGGTCCCACGAGCAGTACTTC.